Listed here are 28 T cell receptor beta chains from one sample, sequenced in a study of TIL therapy for anti-PD-1-resistant metastatic lung cancer. Sequencing used immunoSEQ v3. Sequencing used immunoSEQ multiplex PCR; TCRdb keeps in-frame clones, though not all of them. The repertoire holds about 45,000 clones, 65% to 80% seen once, with about 15% in the top ten. Documented time point: pre-treatment sample, taken before nivolumab and TIL therapy. The material sequenced was blood, taken at baseline. These receptors all stem from a man aged 65 to 85 with non-small cell lung cancer.

In this sample, this clone turned up a few times. This rearrangement joins TRBV2 to TRBJ1-5, with a possible D match to TRBD1 (6 bases). CDR1 and CDR2 from the germline V gene are SNHLY and FYNNEI. V lost 3 bases, J lost 4 bases, and 10 bases lay in between. The CDR3 runs 14 residues. The CDR3 DNA reads as TGTGCCAGCAGTGATGGACAGTATAATCAGCCCCAGCATTTT. It encodes CASSDGQYNQPQHF. Variable domain in full (rest from reference TRBV2 and TRBJ1-5): EPEVTQTPSHQVTQMGQEVILRCVPISNHLYFYWYRQILGQKVEFLVSFYNNEISEKSEIFDDQFSVERPDGSNFTLKIRSTKLEDSAMYFCASSDGQYNQPQHFGDGTRLSIL.

The gene calls are TRBV18 and TRBJ2-5; weak D call: TRBD1 (6 bases). From germline, CDR1 is KGHSH and CDR2 LQKENI. This CDR3 spans 14 amino acids. V was pared by 3 bases and J by 2 bases, with 10 bases between. The CDR3 spells CASSPTGHQETQYF. The CDR3 nucleotides read TGTGCCAGCTCACCCACAGGGCATCAAGAGACCCAGTACTTC.

The chain combines TRBV29-1 with TRBJ2-5; no clear D. The CDR3 is 13 residues long. Trimming cost V 5 bases and J 1 base, with 11 bases left between them. The V gene's germline CDR1 is SQVTM and CDR2 ANQGSEA. CDR3 sequence reads: CSVRAGVQETQYF. The CDR3 DNA reads TGCAGCGTTCGGGCTGGGGTCCAAGAGACCCAGTACTTC.

The chain combines TRBV5-1 with TRBJ2-3, with no clear D. Per the germline V gene, CDR1 is SGHRS and CDR2 is YFSETQ. Trimming shortened V by 5 bases and J by 0 bases, and 10 bases separated the two germline ends. The CDR3 sequence is 14 residues long. The CDR3 is CASRLQPSTDTQYF. The CDR3 nucleotides are TGCGCCAGCAGGCTCCAGCCAAGCACAGATACGCAGTATTTT.

This clone was recorded once. The chain uses TRBV7-9 and TRBJ2-4; maybe TRBD1 (6 bases). Trimming took off 5 bases at V and 3 bases at J, with 26 bases between the two ends. The germline V gene has CDR1 SEHNR and CDR2 FQNEAQ (reference sequence). This CDR3 spans 19 amino acids. DNA for the CDR3: TGTGCCAGCAGCGGGAAACAGGGTGAATGGGTCTTGGACAAAAACATTCAGTACTTC. Protein: CASSGKQGEWVLDKNIQYF. The whole variable domain, filled in from reference TRBV7-9 and TRBJ2-4, reads DTGVSQNPRHKITKRGQNVTFRCDPISEHNRLYWYRQTLGQGPEFLTYFQNEAQLEKSRLLSDRFSAERPKGSFSTLEIQRTEQGDSAMYLCASSGKQGEWVLDKNIQYFGAGTRLSVL.

CDR3: CASSGDREETQYF. For the CDR3, the DNA is TGTGCCAGCAGCGGAGACAGGGAGGAGACCCAGTACTTC. The J gene is TRBJ2-5, the V gene TRBV9, with 7 bases fitting TRBD1. With V trimmed by 3 bases and J by 5 bases, 4 bases remained unmatched. The germline gives CDR1 SGDLS, CDR2 YYNGEE. The CDR3 extends over 13 amino acids.

The chain links TRBV29-1 to TRBJ2-7, with D hard to call. V was cut by 4 bases and J by 4 bases, with 14 bases left in between. The CDR3 spans 13 residues. The germline gives CDR1 SQVTM, CDR2 ANQGSEA. This CDR3 is CSVVGIGKYEQYF. The CDR3 nucleotides read TGCAGCGTTGTTGGGATTGGGAAATACGAGCAGTACTTC.

The gene calls are TRBV19 and TRBJ1-5, with 7 positions matching TRBD1. J was trimmed by 3 bases and V by 3 bases; bases with no gene match: 8. There are 16 residues in the CDR3. Per the germline V gene, CDR1 is LNHDA and CDR2 is SQIVND (reference sequence). CDR3 DNA: TGTGCCAGTAGTATGGGTAAGGGGGCTAACAATCAGCCCCAGCATTTT. The encoded protein is CASSMGKGANNQPQHF.

This rearrangement joins TRBV9 to TRBJ1-4, with TRBD1 identical over 7 bases. Germline values: CDR1 SGDLS, CDR2 YYNGEE. Germline trimming cut 0 bases from V and 6 bases from J; bases unmatched to any gene: 8. The CDR3 covers 16 residues. The CDR3 region is CASSVDRGPAHEKLFF. CDR3 coding DNA: TGTGCCAGCAGCGTAGATAGGGGGCCGGCCCATGAAAAACTGTTTTTT.

The chain combines TRBV10-3 with TRBJ2-3, with a weak D call TRBD2 (6 bases). The CDR3 sequence is 13 residues long. The V gene's germline CDR1 is ENHRY and CDR2 SYGVKD. Trimming stripped 10 bases from V and 2 bases from J, with 13 bases between. CDR3 sequence: CATSSADTDTQYF. In DNA, the CDR3 is TGTGCCACTTCTAGCGCCGACACAGATACGCAGTATTTT.

This clone appeared a single time. The chain couples TRBV28 to TRBJ2-6; 7 nucleotides align to TRBD2. CDR3 length: 17 residues. The trim removed 6 bases at V and 2 bases at J, leaving 10 bases unmatched. Germline V gene sequence: CDR1 MDHEN, CDR2 SYDVKM. CDR3 nucleotides: TGTGCCAGCAGCTGGGGAGGGTCTCTTACTGGGGCCAACGTCCTGACTTTC. Encoded protein: CASSWGGSLTGANVLTF.

V usage is TRBV6-5 and J usage is TRBJ1-6, with TRBD1 matching over 7 bases. Germline V gives CDR1 MNHEY, CDR2 SVGAGI. With V trimmed by 7 bases and J by 14 bases, 14 bases remained unmatched. This CDR3 is 14 amino acids long. The CDR3 spells CASKGTVLLGSLHF. CDR3 in DNA: TGTGCCAGCAAGGGGACAGTTCTTCTCGGTTCCCTCCACTTT.

The rearrangement uses TRBV7-2 and TRBJ2-5; 9 bases match TRBD2. Germline lookup yields CDR1 SGHTA and CDR2 FQGNSA. J lost 2 bases, V lost 5 bases, and 6 bases had no gene match. The CDR3 has 15 amino acids. The CDR3, as DNA: TGTGCCAGCAGCCAGACTAGCGGCCGACAAGAGACCCAGTACTTC. Residues: CASSQTSGRQETQYF.

The chain couples TRBV20-1 to TRBJ1-1, with D uncertain. V was trimmed by 1 base and J by 6 bases, leaving 6 bases between them. This CDR3 has 11 residues. Looked up from germline, CDR1 is DFQATT and CDR2 is SNEGSKA (reference sequence). CDR3: CSARGEPEAFF. CDR3 nucleotide sequence: TGCAGTGCTAGAGGGGAACCTGAAGCTTTCTTT.

V gene TRBV2 combines with J gene TRBJ2-7; possible D gene TRBD2, 5 bases. Germline values: CDR1 SNHLY, CDR2 FYNNEI. The ends were cut back, 6 bases at V and 0 bases at J, with 9 bases in the middle. The CDR3 has 13 amino acids. This CDR3 reads CASRDSVSYEQYF. In DNA form, the CDR3 reads TGTGCCAGCAGGGACTCCGTCTCCTACGAGCAGTACTTC.

For the CDR3, the DNA is TGCGCCAGCAGCCACGTCGGATCTAATGAAAAACTGTTTTTT. Its translation is CASSHVGSNEKLFF. The V gene is TRBV4-3, the J gene TRBJ1-4, with no clear D. Germline V lookup: CDR1 LGHNA, CDR2 YSLEER. This CDR3 region has 14 residues. Trimming shortened V by 3 bases and J by 3 bases, and 8 bases separated the two germline ends.

The rearrangement uses TRBV5-1 and TRBJ2-1; no firm D call. The CDR3 consists of 14 residues. V was trimmed by 0 bases and J by 6 bases, leaving 10 bases between them. Germline lookup yields CDR1 SGHRS and CDR2 YFSETQ. The CDR3 here is CASSLDYPGNEQFF. CDR3 sequence (DNA): TGCGCCAGCAGCTTGGATTACCCGGGCAATGAGCAGTTCTTC. Variable domain in full (rest from reference TRBV5-1 and TRBJ2-1): KAGVTQTPRYLIKTRGQQVTLSCSPISGHRSVSWYQQTPGQGLQFLFEYFSETQRNKGNFPGRFSGRQFSNSRSEMNVSTLELGDSALYLCASSLDYPGNEQFFGPGTRLTVL.

The chain combines TRBV6-5 with TRBJ1-5, with 8 positions matching TRBD1. CDR1 is MNHEY, CDR2 SVGAGI, per germline. There are 16 residues in the CDR3. The V and J ends lost 4 bases and 3 bases, in that order; junction bases with no gene match: 8. CDR3 in DNA: TGTGCCAGCAGTTCCCAGGGGGCGTTCGACAATCAGCCCCAGCATTTT. Its translation: CASSSQGAFDNQPQHF.

Note on this clone: One end of the junction varies from germline; a read error may be responsible. The chain joins TRBV7-8 to TRBJ2-3; 9 bases map to TRBD2. Germline V gives CDR1 SGHVS, CDR2 FQNEAQ. This CDR3 has 15 amino acids. The CDR3 here is CASSIAGASTDTQYF. CDR3 bases: TGTGCCAGCAGCATAGCGGGAGCCAGCACAGATACGCAGTATTTT.

The genes are TRBV25-1 and TRBJ1-6; 8 bases line up with TRBD1. The germline V gene encodes CDR1 MGHDK and CDR2 SYGVNS. The CDR3 loop spans 13 amino acids. Germline trimming cut 8 bases from V and 10 bases from J; bases unmatched to any gene: 7. Written as DNA, the CDR3 is TGTGCCAGCGTAGGACAGGGAGGCTCACCCCTCCACTTT. It yields the protein CASVGQGGSPLHF.

The CDR3 region is CASSVSASGGTYEQYF. The CDR3, as DNA: TGTGCCAGCAGCGTATCGGCTAGCGGGGGTACCTACGAGCAGTACTTC. This chain links TRBV9 with TRBJ2-7; TRBD2 agrees at 10 bases. V shed 1 base and J 2 bases; nucleotides not matched to a gene: 6. The length of the CDR3 is 16 residues. Germline V gives CDR1 SGDLS, CDR2 YYNGEE. Filled out from reference TRBV9 and TRBJ2-7, the complete variable domain reads DSGVTQTPKHLITATGQRVTLRCSPRSGDLSVYWYQQSLDQGLQFLIQYYNGEERAKGNILERFSAQQFPDLHSELNLSSLELGDSALYFCASSVSASGGTYEQYFGPGTRLTVT.

This clone turned up a few times. V usage is TRBV7-9 and J usage is TRBJ1-5, with D perhaps matching TRBD1 (6 bases). The CDR3 spans 14 residues. The germline gives CDR1 SEHNR, CDR2 FQNEAQ (reference sequence). Trimming stripped 5 bases from V and 5 bases from J, with 13 bases between. CDR3 sequence reads: CASSPQGRDQPQHF. The CDR3 DNA reads as TGTGCCAGCAGCCCACAGGGAAGGGATCAGCCCCAGCATTTT.

This chain joins TRBV15 and TRBJ2-4; 12 bases are a match to TRBD2. With 0 bases clipped from V and 7 bases from J, the junction kept 4 bases outside the gene matches. This CDR3 spans 16 amino acids. Germline CDR1 reads LNHNV; CDR2 reads YYDKDF (reference sequence). Here the CDR3 DNA reads TGTGCCACCAGCAGAGAGACTAGCGGGAGCGGCAACATTCAGTACTTC. It encodes CATSRETSGSGNIQYF.

V usage is TRBV9 and J usage is TRBJ2-6, with TRBD2 matching 8 bases. After removal of 1 base from V and 3 bases from J, the junction contained 9 bases not matched to a gene. Looked up from germline, CDR1 is SGDLS and CDR2 is YYNGEE. This CDR3 has 18 amino acids. CDR3 in DNA: TGTGCCAGCAGCGTAACTCCGAGCAGCGGGAGTGGGGCCAACGTCCTGACTTTC. This sequence encodes CASSVTPSSGSGANVLTF.

The V and J genes are TRBV2 and TRBJ2-1, with 12 bases identical to TRBD2. J gave up 4 bases and V 6 bases, and 7 bases lay outside the gene matches. There are 16 residues in the CDR3. Germline values: CDR1 SNHLY, CDR2 FYNNEI. CDR3 protein: CASRLGLAGPYNEQFF. The CDR3 nucleotides are TGTGCCAGCAGACTCGGACTAGCGGGACCGTACAATGAGCAGTTCTTC.

The chain carries TRBV27 and TRBJ2-1; D uncertain. The CDR3 consists of 15 residues. From germline, CDR1 is MNHEY and CDR2 SMNVEV (reference sequence). V dropped 5 bases and J dropped 0 bases, with 11 bases sitting between them. CDR3 in amino acids: CASSLARDSYNEQFF. The CDR3 region has the DNA TGTGCCAGCAGTCTCGCTAGGGACTCCTACAATGAGCAGTTCTTC.

The V call is TRBV25-1, the J call TRBJ2-7, with no clear D. Germline loops: CDR1 MGHDK, CDR2 SYGVNS. V was pared by 5 bases and J by 6 bases, with 8 bases between. CDR3 length: 11 amino acids. CDR3 sequence: CASSRWAEQYF. The CDR3 DNA is TGTGCCAGCAGTAGGTGGGCCGAGCAGTACTTC.

V is TRBV19 and J is TRBJ2-2; D remains ambiguous. This CDR3 region has 13 residues. Trimming cost V 10 bases and J 1 base, with 10 bases left between them. Germline V CDR1 and CDR2: LNHDA, SQIVND (reference sequence). For the CDR3, the DNA is TGTGCCACCCGCAACAGGAACACCGGGGAGCTGTTTTTT. This gives the protein CATRNRNTGELFF.